This TCR beta chain was sequenced in a study of Graves' ophthalmopathy and Graves' hyperthyroidism. General observations from the study: A model of 13 signatures distinguished ophthalmopathy from stable hyperthyroidism at around 91% sensitivity and 70% to 84% specificity. Forecasting of ophthalmopathy progression by the model achieved around 71% sensitivity and roughly 78% specificity.

Scientists amplified the TCR beta CDR3 regions from RNA transcripts. RT-PCR with HTBI primers came first, then second-round multiplex PCR. TCRdb independently ran MiXCR on the multiplex PCR reads; one entry per CDR3 protein. The sample consists of 400,000 or so distinct CDR3 sequences, 15% of them appearing once. Other autoimmune diseases, uncontrolled infections, pregnancy or lactation excluded patients from enrollment. This clonotype was observed a few times. Antigen: not known. This CDR3 has 15 amino acids. Germline CDR1 MNHEY, CDR2 SVGEGT. V shed 10 bases and J 2 bases; nucleotides not matched to a gene: 11.

The TCR was taken from a woman under 30 with stable Graves' hyperthyroidism. Source material: peripheral blood. J is TRBJ2-7 and V is TRBV6-2 or TRBV6-3; 10 bases line up with TRBD1. The CDR3 DNA reads TGTGCCACCGACAGGGGACAGGGGTTCCCCTACGAGCAGTACTTC. Residues: CATDRGQGFPYEQYF.